The text below deals with one TCR beta chain. The data were obtained in a study of blood T cell repertoires in COVID-19. Across the study: Material from acute and convalescent COVID-19 was sourced from the United States, Italy and Spain.

Per the original methods: Nucleated cell number was recorded as an estimate derived from reference gene primer amplification. The table came from immunoSEQ multiplex PCR; TCRdb's copy has only in-frame clones and leaves some out. V and J calls and clone size are copied from that table; D and trimming were computed from the DNA. Of a few hundred thousand clones listed, around four fifths are singletons. The CDR3 is 17 residues long. CDR1 SEHNR and CDR2 FQNEAQ come from the germline V gene (reference sequence). After removal of 2 bases from V and 2 bases from J, the junction contained 9 bases not matched to a gene.

The sample consisted of PBMCs or T cells enriched from blood (not recorded which). The chain links TRBV7-9 to TRBJ1-3; 7 bases line up with TRBD1. The TCR comes from a man aged 30 to 39 with acute COVID-19. The CDR3 nucleotides are TGTGCCAGCAGCTTAATCGGAAAGGGGGCAACTGGAAACACCATATATTTT. Protein sequence: CASSLIGKGATGNTIYF.